This TCR beta chain was obtained from a study of T cell clusters in autoimmune cytopenias. Multiplex touch-down PCR amplified TRB using TRB-A and TRB-B pools in one tube. Following a re-call of the multiplex PCR reads, TCRdb has one entry per CDR3 protein and lacks DNA. Its clone listing holds approximately 1,200 distinct CDR3 sequences. This clonotype is medium-sized by frequency. The germline V gene encodes CDR1 KGHDR and CDR2 SFDVKD. There are 15 residues in the CDR3. TRB amplification used approximately 270 ng of peripheral blood genomic DNA. These data also formed part of another study, on T cell repertoires in aging, cancer and after chemotherapy. According to that study: Healthy donors lost TCR diversity with age mainly through richness, cancer patients through richness and evenness.

The V call is TRBV24-1, the J call TRBJ2-5; TCRdb calls TRBD2, which cannot be checked without DNA. This receptor was identified in a human donor in good health. Sequencing input: peripheral blood. The CDR3 is CATSSASGIWETQYF.